A selection of T cell receptor beta chains follows, all from one sample in a study of CD8+CD57+ T cells in acquired aplastic anemia. TCRdb re-called the reads through MiXCR, storing one row per CDR3 protein. The table shows 400,000 to 600,000 distinct CDR3 sequences, with under 40% occurring only once. Sample: sorted CD4+, CD8+, or CD8+CD57+ T cells (not recorded which) from PBMCs. These receptors were collected from a human donor with aplastic anemia. The CDR3 runs from the conserved cysteine through the conserved F or W. Fields, in order: clone size, J gene, V gene, D gene, CDR3 protein, CDR3 DNA. The D gene is left open where the match is weak. Only some rows state a clone size, as once, few, many or a class for expanded clones.

size: few; J: TRBJ2-7; V: TRBV27; D: TRBD2; CDR3: CASSLILADTYEQYF; DNA: TGTGCCAGCAGTTTAATACTAGCGGACACCTACGAGCAGTACTTC
size: -; J: TRBJ1-1; V: TRBV7-2; D: -; CDR3: CASSLIGTTEAFF; DNA: TGTGCCAGCAGCTTAATAGGTACCACTGAAGCTTTCTTT
size: few; J: TRBJ1-5; V: TRBV6-1; D: -; CDR3: CASSEQGQSNQPQHF; DNA: TGTGCCAGCAGTGAGCAAGGACAGAGCAATCAGCCCCAGCATTTT
size: -; J: TRBJ2-3; V: TRBV20-1; D: TRBD2; CDR3: CSPRAGGSTDTQYF; DNA: TGCAGTCCTCGAGCGGGAGGGAGCACAGATACGCAGTATTTT
size: many; J: TRBJ1-2; V: TRBV19; D: TRBD1; CDR3: CATRNAQGDGGYGYTF; DNA: TGTGCCACTAGAAATGCCCAGGGGGACGGGGGCTATGGCTACACCTTC
size: many; J: TRBJ1-2; V: TRBV4-3; D: -; CDR3: CASSQEDRGYGYTF; DNA: TGCGCCAGCAGCCAAGAAGATCGGGGCTATGGCTACACCTTC
size: once; J: TRBJ1-5; V: TRBV2; D: -; CDR3: CASSEAHGNQPQHF; DNA: TGTGCCAGCAGTGAAGCGCATGGCAATCAGCCCCAGCATTTT
size: -; J: TRBJ1-1; V: TRBV20-1; D: -; CDR3: CSARIGGANTEAFF; DNA: TGCAGTGCTAGAATTGGGGGCGCGAACACTGAAGCTTTCTTT
size: -; J: TRBJ1-2; V: TRBV13; D: -; CDR3: CASSQKDSYGYTF; DNA: TGTGCCAGCAGCCAAAAGGACTCCTATGGCTACACCTTC
size: -; J: TRBJ1-1; V: TRBV12-3/TRBV12-4; D: -; CDR3: CASSSRPTGTEAFF; DNA: TGTGCCAGCAGCTCCAGACCCACAGGCACTGAAGCTTTCTTT
size: -; J: TRBJ1-4; V: TRBV19; D: -; CDR3: CASSVLSEKLFF; DNA: TGTGCCAGCAGTGTATTGAGTGAAAAACTGTTTTTT
size: -; J: TRBJ2-1; V: TRBV4-3; D: -; CDR3: CASSREAPGYNEQFF; DNA: TGCGCCAGCAGCCGGGAGGCCCCAGGGTACAATGAGCAGTTCTTC
size: few; J: TRBJ2-7; V: TRBV11-2; D: TRBD2; CDR3: CASSEVGLAGGADEQYF; DNA: TGTGCCAGCAGTGAAGTCGGACTAGCGGGAGGGGCGGACGAGCAGTACTTC
size: many; J: TRBJ1-2; V: TRBV2; D: TRBD1; CDR3: CASSGDRGSNYGYTF; DNA: TGTGCCAGCAGTGGTGACAGGGGATCTAACTATGGCTACACCTTC
size: -; J: TRBJ1-1; V: TRBV25-1; D: -; CDR3: CASSFEGGNAEAFF; DNA: TGTGCCAGCAGCTTCGAAGGAGGGAACGCTGAAGCTTTCTTT
size: -; J: TRBJ2-3; V: TRBV25-1; D: TRBD1; CDR3: CASSSDRSSVTDTQYF; DNA: TGTGCCAGCTCATCGGACAGGAGCTCAGTCACAGATACGCAGTATTTT
size: -; J: TRBJ2-5; V: TRBV7-9; D: TRBD1; CDR3: CASSSGTGGQETQYF; DNA: TGTGCCAGCAGCTCCGGGACAGGGGGCCAAGAGACCCAGTACTTC
size: many; J: TRBJ1-1; V: TRBV20-1; D: -; CDR3: CSATRRAGTEAFF; DNA: TGCAGTGCTACTCGCAGGGCAGGCACTGAAGCTTTCTTT
size: -; J: TRBJ1-6; V: TRBV25-1; D: -; CDR3: CDPPGRRNSPLHF; DNA: TGTGACCCGCCGGGACGAAGAAATTCACCCCTCCACTTT
size: many; J: TRBJ1-3; V: TRBV9; D: -; CDR3: CASSVGGQPRNIYF; DNA: TGTGCCAGCAGCGTAGGGGGACAACCTCGAAACATATATTTT
size: few; J: TRBJ2-1; V: TRBV2; D: -; CDR3: CAKMSPNFNEQFF; DNA: TGTGCCAAGATGTCGCCGAACTTCAATGAGCAGTTCTTC
size: many; J: TRBJ2-7; V: TRBV7-9; D: -; CDR3: CASSFSGPLVEQYF; DNA: TGTGCCAGCAGCTTTTCCGGGCCACTCGTCGAGCAGTACTTC
size: -; J: TRBJ1-5; V: TRBV15; D: -; CDR3: CATSRGAGSNQPQHF; DNA: TGTGCCACCAGCAGAGGGGCAGGGAGCAATCAGCCCCAGCATTTT
size: -; J: TRBJ1-2; V: TRBV29-1; D: -; CDR3: CSVCVRGNYGYTF; DNA: TGCAGCGTGTGCGTTCGGGGGAACTATGGCTACACCTTC
size: many; J: TRBJ1-6; V: TRBV6-4; D: -; CDR3: CASRETGRLNSPLHF; DNA: TGTGCCAGCAGGGAAACAGGGCGGCTGAATTCACCCCTCCACTTT
size: once; J: TRBJ1-6; V: TRBV25-1; D: TRBD1; CDR3: CASSRDSGSTLHF; DNA: TGTGCCAGCAGCAGGGACAGTGGTTCGACCCTCCACTTT
size: -; J: TRBJ2-5; V: TRBV19; D: TRBD1; CDR3: CASSTPWTGAETQYF; DNA: TGTGCCAGTAGTACCCCCTGGACAGGGGCGGAGACCCAGTACTTC
size: -; J: TRBJ2-1; V: TRBV11-2; D: TRBD2; CDR3: CASSPRLAGDNEQFF; DNA: TGTGCCAGCAGCCCGCGACTAGCGGGGGACAATGAGCAGTTCTTC
size: -; J: TRBJ1-1; V: TRBV7-2; D: TRBD1; CDR3: CATRQGALYTEAFF; DNA: TGTGCCACTCGACAGGGGGCCTTGTACACTGAAGCTTTCTTT
size: -; J: TRBJ2-3; V: TRBV25-1; D: -; CDR3: CASGRSTWTNTDTQYF; DNA: TGTGCCAGCGGAAGATCGACTTGGACGAACACAGATACGCAGTATTTT
size: once; J: TRBJ2-5; V: TRBV10-2; D: -; CDR3: CASSVSGAAETQYF; DNA: TGCGCCAGCAGTGTGTCGGGGGCCGCAGAGACCCAGTACTTC
size: few; J: TRBJ2-7; V: TRBV5-1; D: -; CDR3: CASSRDPRAYEQYF; DNA: TGCGCCAGCAGCCGTGACCCCCGAGCCTACGAGCAGTACTTC
size: -; J: TRBJ2-7; V: TRBV20-1; D: -; CDR3: CSASSSVYEQYF; DNA: TGCAGTGCTAGTTCCAGCGTCTACGAGCAGTACTTC
size: -; J: TRBJ2-3; V: TRBV11-1; D: -; CDR3: CASSLPQRSTDTQYF; DNA: TGTGCCAGCAGCCTACCCCAGCGGTCCACAGATACGCAGTATTTT
size: -; J: TRBJ1-4; V: TRBV25-1; D: -; CDR3: CASRNTGGSANEKLFF; DNA: TGTGCCAGCAGGAATACTGGGGGTTCAGCTAATGAAAAACTGTTTTTT
size: -; J: TRBJ2-7; V: TRBV10-3; D: TRBD1; CDR3: CASRWTGSPFEQYF; DNA: TGTGCCAGCCGATGGACAGGGTCTCCTTTCGAGCAGTACTTC
size: once; J: TRBJ1-2; V: TRBV30; D: -; CDR3: CAWNVLAGTYGYTF; DNA: TGTGCCTGGAATGTATTAGCAGGGACCTATGGCTACACCTTC
size: -; J: TRBJ2-5; V: TRBV5-1; D: TRBD2; CDR3: CASMEREGRVETQYF; DNA: TGCGCCAGCATGGAACGGGAGGGCAGAGTGGAGACCCAGTACTTC
size: few; J: TRBJ1-5; V: TRBV5-5; D: -; CDR3: CASSLSQPGNQPQHF; DNA: TGTGCCAGCAGCCTTTCTCAACCGGGCAATCAGCCCCAGCATTTT
size: -; J: TRBJ2-3; V: TRBV20-1; D: TRBD2; CDR3: CSVIAGGTDTQYF; DNA: TGCAGTGTTATAGCGGGAGGCACAGATACGCAGTATTTT
size: few; J: TRBJ1-2; V: TRBV20-1; D: TRBD1; CDR3: CSARDRDRSTLGGYTF; DNA: TGCAGTGCTAGAGATAGGGACAGATCTACACTAGGAGGCTACACCTTC
size: many; J: TRBJ2-7; V: TRBV11-2; D: TRBD1; CDR3: CASSLRQGYEQYF; DNA: TGTGCCAGCAGCCTACGACAGGGCTACGAGCAGTACTTC
size: once; J: TRBJ1-2; V: TRBV10-3; D: -; CDR3: CATARDGLYGYTF; DNA: TGTGCCACCGCCCGGGACGGGCTCTATGGCTACACCTTC
size: once; J: TRBJ2-1; V: TRBV7-2; D: -; CDR3: CASSLAVGEQFF; DNA: TGTGCCAGCAGCTTAGCTGTGGGGGAGCAGTTCTTC
size: many; J: TRBJ2-1; V: TRBV24-1; D: -; CDR3: CATSKDNRPRNEQFF; DNA: TGTGCCACCAGTAAGGACAATAGACCCAGGAATGAGCAGTTCTTC
size: -; J: TRBJ2-1; V: TRBV24-1; D: TRBD1; CDR3: CATSDPDRGLNEQFF; DNA: TGTGCCACCAGTGATCCAGACAGGGGGTTAAATGAGCAGTTCTTC
size: -; J: TRBJ2-1; V: TRBV4-2; D: -; CDR3: CASSQVPQGTEQFF; DNA: TGTGCCAGCAGCCAAGTCCCACAGGGAACTGAGCAGTTCTTC
size: -; J: TRBJ1-1; V: TRBV18; D: -; CDR3: CASSPFDIGDGASNTEAFF; DNA: TGTGCCAGCTCACCATTTGACATAGGTGACGGTGCTAGTAACACTGAAGCTTTCTTT
size: few; J: TRBJ1-1; V: TRBV10-3; D: -; CDR3: CASSSVWAGETEAFF; DNA: TGTGCCAGCAGTTCTGTGTGGGCAGGGGAGACTGAAGCTTTCTTT
size: few; J: TRBJ1-2; V: TRBV4-3; D: TRBD1; CDR3: CASSQTGTGGSYGYTF; DNA: TGCGCCAGCAGCCAAACCGGGACAGGGGGTTCCTATGGCTACACCTTC
size: many; J: TRBJ2-7; V: TRBV18; D: TRBD1; CDR3: CASSLHTPGQDGKQYF; DNA: TGTGCCAGCTCACTACACACCCCGGGACAGGACGGCAAGCAGTACTTC
size: many; J: TRBJ1-2; V: TRBV2; D: -; CDR3: CASSTERERSYGYTF; DNA: TGTGCCAGCAGCACTGAGAGGGAACGGAGCTATGGCTACACCTTC
size: -; J: TRBJ1-2; V: TRBV6-1; D: -; CDR3: CASNHGGRKYGYTF; DNA: TGTGCCAGCAATCACGGCGGCCGAAAGTATGGCTACACCTTC
size: many; J: TRBJ2-2; V: TRBV10-3; D: TRBD1; CDR3: CAIRRDREAGELFF; DNA: TGTGCCATCAGGCGGGACAGGGAAGCCGGGGAGCTGTTTTTT
size: many; J: TRBJ1-2; V: TRBV24-1; D: -; CDR3: CATSDDTGSLRGYTF; DNA: TGTGCCACCAGTGATGATACAGGGTCCCTGAGGGGCTACACCTTC
size: many; J: TRBJ1-2; V: TRBV20-1; D: TRBD1; CDR3: CSAQIRDRGKDGYTF; DNA: TGCAGTGCCCAGATAAGAGACAGGGGGAAGGATGGCTACACCTTC
size: few; J: TRBJ2-3; V: TRBV20-1; D: -; CDR3: CSAPPTVGDTQYF; DNA: TGCAGTGCTCCCCCTACCGTGGGAGATACGCAGTATTTT
size: -; J: TRBJ1-2; V: TRBV15; D: TRBD1; CDR3: CATSSLGGQGYTF; DNA: TGTGCCACCAGCAGTTTAGGGGGCCAAGGCTACACCTTC
size: few; J: TRBJ1-5; V: TRBV15; D: -; CDR3: CATSSLGPPGGNQPQHF; DNA: TGTGCCACCAGCTCCTTAGGGCCCCCGGGGGGCAATCAGCCCCAGCATTTT
size: few; J: TRBJ2-7; V: TRBV20-1; D: TRBD2; CDR3: CSARLAGAQITSYEQYF; DNA: TGCAGTGCTCGACTAGCGGGGGCCCAGATCACATCCTACGAGCAGTACTTC